The TCR beta chain described here comes from a study of Ad26.COV2.S vaccination and SARS-CoV-2 variants. The treatment is: around 19 received Ad26.COV2.S at low or high dose, single or two shots; about 5 received placebo; per-sample allocation not given. The samples were gathered on day 63 after the first injection of vaccine or placebo. In Boston, an adult donor aged 18-55 years took part. The V gene end was trimmed by 7 bases and the J gene end by 3 bases; junction bases not matched to a gene: 8. The CDR3 sequence is 15 residues long. Looked up from germline, CDR1 is SNHLY and CDR2 is FYNNEI. Only in-frame clones appear in the TCRdb table, and some are missing; sequencing was by immunoSEQ multiplex PCR. The sample contains 250,000 to 300,000 clones, 80% to 90% of which appear only once. About this clone itself: Its antigen is still unknown.

Points from the study as a whole: Substantial response breadth was reportedly seen for spike-specific CD8+ and CD4+ T cells after vaccination.

The receptor was isolated from a person aged 18-60 years who received the Ad26.COV2.S COVID-19 vaccine or a placebo. This chain links TRBV2 with TRBJ2-1, with TRBD1 matching over 8 bases. The sample consisted of peripheral blood, taken in a trial of Ad26.COV2.S vaccine versus placebo. Here the CDR3 DNA reads TGTGCCAGCACCCTAGACAGGGGAAACTACAATGAGCAGTTCTTC. Amino acids: CASTLDRGNYNEQFF.